The source of this T cell receptor beta chain is a study of blood T cell repertoires in COVID-19. About the study: Italy, Spain and the United States were the sources of the convalescent and acute COVID-19 samples.

Germline V CDR1 and CDR2: SGHAT, FQNNGV. The V gene lost 3 bases and the J gene lost 0 bases, with 13 bases spanning the gap. The CDR3 is made up of 16 amino acids. Profiled with immunoSEQ multiplex PCR; TCRdb holds only in-frame clones, not every one. This sample carries more than 85,000 clones, 80% to 90% of them seen once, and the ten largest clones take less than 3.5%. This clone was seen just once. The receptor was derived from a woman between 45 and 65 years old who had recovered from COVID-19. The specimen sequenced was PBMCs or T cells enriched from blood (not recorded which). V usage is TRBV11-2 and J usage is TRBJ2-3, with D perhaps TRBD2 (6 bases). The DNA for the CDR3 is TGTGCCAGCAGCTTGGAGGGACTTACCAGCACAGATACGCAGTATTTT. This encodes CASSLEGLTSTDTQYF.